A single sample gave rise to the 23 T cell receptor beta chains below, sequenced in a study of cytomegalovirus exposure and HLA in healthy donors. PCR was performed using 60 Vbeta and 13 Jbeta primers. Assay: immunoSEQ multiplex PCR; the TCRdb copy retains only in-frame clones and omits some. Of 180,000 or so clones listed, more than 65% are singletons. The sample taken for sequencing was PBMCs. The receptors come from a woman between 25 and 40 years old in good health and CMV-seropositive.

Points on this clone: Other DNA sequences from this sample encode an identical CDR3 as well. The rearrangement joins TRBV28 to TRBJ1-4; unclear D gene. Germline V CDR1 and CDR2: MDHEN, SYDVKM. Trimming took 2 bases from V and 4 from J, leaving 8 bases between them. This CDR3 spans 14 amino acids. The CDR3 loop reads CASSLGRDNEKLFF. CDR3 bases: TGTGCCAGCAGTTTAGGGCGGGATAATGAAAAACTGTTTTTT.

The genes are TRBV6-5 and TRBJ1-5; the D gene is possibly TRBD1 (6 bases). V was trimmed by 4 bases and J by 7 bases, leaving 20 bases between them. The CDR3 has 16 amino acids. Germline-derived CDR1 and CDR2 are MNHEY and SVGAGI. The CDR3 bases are TGTGCCAGCAGTTCCAACTCTTTGGGGGCTAGACAGCCCCAGCATTTT. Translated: CASSSNSLGARQPQHF.

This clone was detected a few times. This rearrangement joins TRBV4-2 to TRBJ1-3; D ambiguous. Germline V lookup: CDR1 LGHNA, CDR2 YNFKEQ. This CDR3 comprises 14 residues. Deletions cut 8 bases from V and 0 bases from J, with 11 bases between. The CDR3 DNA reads TGTGCCAGCGGACTACCCGACTCTGGAAACACCATATATTTT. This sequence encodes CASGLPDSGNTIYF.

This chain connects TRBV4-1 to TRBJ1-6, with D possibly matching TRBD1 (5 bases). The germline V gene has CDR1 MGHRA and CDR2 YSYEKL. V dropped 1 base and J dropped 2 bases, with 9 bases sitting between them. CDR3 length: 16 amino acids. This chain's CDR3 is CASSQVRQTYNSPLHF. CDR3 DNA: TGCGCCAGCAGCCAAGTAAGACAGACCTATAATTCACCCCTCCACTTT.

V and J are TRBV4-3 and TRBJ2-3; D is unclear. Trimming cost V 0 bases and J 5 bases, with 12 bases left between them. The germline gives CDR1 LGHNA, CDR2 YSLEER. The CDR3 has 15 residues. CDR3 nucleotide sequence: TGCGCCAGCAGCCAAGATTTTGGTAGGAGAGATACGCAGTATTTT. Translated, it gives CASSQDFGRRDTQYF.

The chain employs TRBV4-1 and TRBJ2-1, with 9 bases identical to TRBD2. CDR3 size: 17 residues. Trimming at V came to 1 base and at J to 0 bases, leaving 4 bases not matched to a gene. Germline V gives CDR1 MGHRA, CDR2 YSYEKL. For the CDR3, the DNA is TGCGCCAGCAGCCAAGGGCGGGGGGGCCACTCCTACAATGAGCAGTTCTTC. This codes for CASSQGRGGHSYNEQFF.

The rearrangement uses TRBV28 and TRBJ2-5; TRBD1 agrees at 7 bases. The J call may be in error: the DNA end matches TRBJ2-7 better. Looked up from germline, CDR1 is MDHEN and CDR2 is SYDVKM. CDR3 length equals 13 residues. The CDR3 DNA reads TGTGCCAGCACCAGGGGGAGAAACTACGAGCAGTACTTC. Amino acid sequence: CASTRGRNYEQYF.

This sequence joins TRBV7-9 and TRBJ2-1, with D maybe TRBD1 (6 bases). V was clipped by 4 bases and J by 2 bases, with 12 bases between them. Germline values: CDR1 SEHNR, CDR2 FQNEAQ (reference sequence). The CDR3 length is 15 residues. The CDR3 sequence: CASSSNRAPYNEQFF. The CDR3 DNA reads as TGTGCCAGCAGCTCAAACAGGGCCCCCTACAATGAGCAGTTCTTC.

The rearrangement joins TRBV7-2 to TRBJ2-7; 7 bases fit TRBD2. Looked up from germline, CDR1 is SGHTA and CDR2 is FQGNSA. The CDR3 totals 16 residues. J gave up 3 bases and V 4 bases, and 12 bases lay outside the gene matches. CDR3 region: CASSSSLAVISYEQYF. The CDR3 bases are TGTGCCAGCAGCTCGTCCCTAGCGGTTATTAGCTACGAGCAGTACTTC.

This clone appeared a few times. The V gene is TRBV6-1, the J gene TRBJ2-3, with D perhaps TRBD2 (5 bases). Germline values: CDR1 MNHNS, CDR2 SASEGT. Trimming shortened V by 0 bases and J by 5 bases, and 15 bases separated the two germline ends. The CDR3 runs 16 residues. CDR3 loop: CASSEASGSGKDTQYF. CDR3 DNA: TGTGCCAGCAGTGAAGCATCGGGGTCCGGGAAAGATACGCAGTATTTT.

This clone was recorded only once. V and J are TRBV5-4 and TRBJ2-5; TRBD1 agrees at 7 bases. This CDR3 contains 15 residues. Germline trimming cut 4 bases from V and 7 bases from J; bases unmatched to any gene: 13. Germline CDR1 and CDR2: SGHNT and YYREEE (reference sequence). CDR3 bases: TGTGCCAGCAGCCGATCCGGGACAGCGATTGTGACCCAGTACTTC. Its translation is CASSRSGTAIVTQYF.

CDR3 loop: CASSLVDRVLTYEQYF. The CDR3 DNA reads TGTGCCAGCAGCTTGGTGGACAGGGTGTTGACCTACGAGCAGTACTTC. The genes are TRBV5-6 and TRBJ2-7; 8 nucleotides align to TRBD1. J was trimmed by 2 bases and V by 0 bases; bases with no gene match: 7. Germline loops: CDR1 SGHDT, CDR2 YYEEEE. The CDR3 is made up of 16 amino acids.

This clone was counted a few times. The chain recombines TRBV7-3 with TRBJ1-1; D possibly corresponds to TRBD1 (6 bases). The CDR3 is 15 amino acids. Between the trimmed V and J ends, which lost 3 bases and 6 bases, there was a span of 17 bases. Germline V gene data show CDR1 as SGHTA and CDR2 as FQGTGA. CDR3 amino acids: CASSFSQGTGAEAFF. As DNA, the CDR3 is TGTGCCAGCAGCTTCTCTCAGGGGACGGGCGCTGAAGCTTTCTTT.

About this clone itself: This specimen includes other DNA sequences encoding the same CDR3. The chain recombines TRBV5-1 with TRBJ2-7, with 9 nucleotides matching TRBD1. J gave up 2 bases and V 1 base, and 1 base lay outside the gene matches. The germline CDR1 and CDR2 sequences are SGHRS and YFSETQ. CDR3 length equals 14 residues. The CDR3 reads CASSLWTGAYEQYF. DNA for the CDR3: TGCGCCAGCAGCTTGTGGACAGGGGCCTACGAGCAGTACTTC.

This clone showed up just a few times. The DNA for the CDR3 is TGTGCCAGCAGTGAATTCCGCACTGAAGCTTTCTTT. Protein: CASSEFRTEAFF. The chain is built from TRBV2 and TRBJ1-1; D remains ambiguous. The V and J ends lost 2 bases and 4 bases respectively, with 5 bases between them. Germline-derived CDR1 and CDR2 are SNHLY and FYNNEI. The CDR3 length is 12 residues.

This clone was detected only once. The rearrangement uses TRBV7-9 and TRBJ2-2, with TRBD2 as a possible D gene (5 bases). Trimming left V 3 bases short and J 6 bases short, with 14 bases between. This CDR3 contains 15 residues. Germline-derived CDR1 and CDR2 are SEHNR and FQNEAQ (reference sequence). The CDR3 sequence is CASSLGMRAPGELFF. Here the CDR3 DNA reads TGTGCCAGCAGCTTGGGAATGAGGGCCCCCGGGGAGCTGTTTTTT.

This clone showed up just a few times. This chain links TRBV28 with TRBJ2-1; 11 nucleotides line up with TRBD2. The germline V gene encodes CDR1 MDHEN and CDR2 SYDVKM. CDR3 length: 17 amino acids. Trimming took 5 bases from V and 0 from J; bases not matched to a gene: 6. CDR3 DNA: TGTGCCAGCAGTACTCGACTAGCGGGGCCCTCCTACAATGAGCAGTTCTTC. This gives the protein CASSTRLAGPSYNEQFF. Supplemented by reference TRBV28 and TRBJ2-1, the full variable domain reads DVKVTQSSRYLVKRTGEKVFLECVQDMDHENMFWYRQDPGLGLRLIYFSYDVKMKEKGDIPEGYSVSREKKERFSLILESASTNQTSMYLCASSTRLAGPSYNEQFFGPGTRLTVL.

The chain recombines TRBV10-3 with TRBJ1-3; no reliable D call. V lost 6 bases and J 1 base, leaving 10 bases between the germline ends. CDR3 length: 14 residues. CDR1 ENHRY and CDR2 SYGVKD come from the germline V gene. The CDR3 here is CAIRSDYSGNTIYF. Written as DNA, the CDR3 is TGTGCCATCAGGAGTGATTATTCTGGAAACACCATATATTTT.

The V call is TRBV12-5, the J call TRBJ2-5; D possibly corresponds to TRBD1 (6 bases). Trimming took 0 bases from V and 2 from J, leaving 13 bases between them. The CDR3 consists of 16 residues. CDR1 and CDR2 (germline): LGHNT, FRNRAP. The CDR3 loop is CASGLVLGTLQETQYF. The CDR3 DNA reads TGTGCTAGTGGTTTGGTACTCGGGACACTTCAAGAGACCCAGTACTTC. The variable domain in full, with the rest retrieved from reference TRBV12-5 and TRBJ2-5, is DARVTQTPRHKVTEMGQEVTMRCQPILGHNTVFWYRQTMMQGLELLAYFRNRAPLDDSGMPKDRFSAEMPDATLATLKIQPSEPRDSAVYFCASGLVLGTLQETQYFGPGTRLLVL.

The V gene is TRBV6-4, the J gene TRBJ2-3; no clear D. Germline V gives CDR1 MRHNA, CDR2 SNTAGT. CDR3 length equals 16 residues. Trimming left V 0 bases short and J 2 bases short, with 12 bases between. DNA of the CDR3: TGTGCCAGCAGTGACTCTTTTAGAGAGGACACAGATACGCAGTATTTT. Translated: CASSDSFREDTDTQYF.

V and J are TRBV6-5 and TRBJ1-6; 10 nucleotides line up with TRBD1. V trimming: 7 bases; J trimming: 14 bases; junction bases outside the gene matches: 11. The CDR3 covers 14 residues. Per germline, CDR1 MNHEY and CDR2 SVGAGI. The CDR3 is CASIDSSGTGALHF. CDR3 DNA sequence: TGTGCCAGCATCGATTCCTCCGGGACAGGGGCCCTCCACTTT.

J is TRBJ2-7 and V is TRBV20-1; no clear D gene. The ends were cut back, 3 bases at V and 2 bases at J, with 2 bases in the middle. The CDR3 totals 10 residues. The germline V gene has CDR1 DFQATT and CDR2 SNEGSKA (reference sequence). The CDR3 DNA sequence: TGCAGTGCTAGCGCCTACGAGCAGTACTTC. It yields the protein CSASAYEQYF.

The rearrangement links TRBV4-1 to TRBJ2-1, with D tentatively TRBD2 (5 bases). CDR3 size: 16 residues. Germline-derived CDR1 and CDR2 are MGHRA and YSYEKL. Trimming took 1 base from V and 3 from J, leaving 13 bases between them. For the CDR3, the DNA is TGCGCCAGCAGCCAAGGAGCGGTCCTCGACTACAATGAGCAGTTCTTC. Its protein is CASSQGAVLDYNEQFF.